This TCR beta chain was sequenced during a study of shared clonotypes between healthy human individuals. Study-wide points: Specimens sampled were limited to blood, with tissue repertoires likely differing. Expectations were that clonotype sharing among donors would be affected by sequencing depth.

Trimming took 4 bases from V and 0 from J; bases not matched to a gene: 11. The CDR3 loop spans 18 amino acids. CDR1 SGHTA and CDR2 FQGNSA come from the germline V gene. PCR replicates from unsorted PBMC used 250 to 300 ng DNA, and this amount was 25,000 to 35,000 T cell genomes. Ten immunoSEQ deep assay plates were used by the authors to sequence unsorted PBMC DNA. Sequencing used immunoSEQ multiplex PCR; TCRdb keeps in-frame clones, though not all of them. The sample holds 400,000 to 600,000 clones, 79% seen once. Of note for this clone: As yet, its antigen is unknown.

The V call is TRBV7-2, the J call TRBJ2-7; TRBD2 aligns across 11 bases. The sequence came from a woman aged 35 to 49 in good health. Some clones in this sample may be carry-over from other donors' samples. The sample consisted of PBMCs. The CDR3 DNA sequence: TGTGCCAGCAGCTCTCGGACTAGCGGGCCTACAAGCTCCTACGAGCAGTACTTC. This gives the protein CASSSRTSGPTSSYEQYF.